These 14 T cell receptor beta chains were sequenced from one sample in a study of T cells in localized non-small cell lung cancer. Using immunoSEQ multiplex PCR, the repertoire was profiled, and TCRdb retains in-frame clones only, with some absent. Of 61,000 or so clones in the sample, about nine tenths are singletons; the top ten hold 5.2%. The source material was peripheral blood, sampled before any cancer treatment. The receptors come from a woman aged 35-75 years with stage I lung adenocarcinoma.

The chain recombines TRBV19 with TRBJ2-2; the D gene is possibly TRBD2 (6 bases). The CDR3 length is 13 residues. Germline assignment: CDR1 LNHDA and CDR2 SQIVND (reference sequence). The ends were cut back, 6 bases at V and 1 base at J, with 6 bases in the middle. The CDR3 region has the DNA TGTGCCAGTAGGGGAGGGAACACCGGGGAGCTGTTTTTT. It translates to CASRGGNTGELFF.

The gene calls are TRBV27 and TRBJ2-1; 12 bases align to TRBD2. The V gene end was trimmed by 4 bases and the J gene end by 7 bases; junction bases not matched to a gene: 8. The CDR3 length is 16 residues. Per germline, CDR1 MNHEY and CDR2 SMNVEV (reference sequence). The CDR3 spells CASSSLASGGANEQFF. The CDR3 DNA is TGTGCCAGCAGTTCCCTAGCTAGCGGGGGGGCTAATGAGCAGTTCTTC.

The gene calls are TRBV21-1 and TRBJ2-5; the DNA was not used to check the table's D call, TRBD2. TRBV21-1 is labeled a pseudogene. CDR3 length: 12 residues. The CDR3 DNA follows: TGTGCCAGCATTAGATCCGCGGAGACCCAGTACTTC. This codes for CASIRSAETQYF.

V gene TRBV4-3 combines with J gene TRBJ2-1; 13 positions agree with TRBD2. V was clipped by 3 bases and J by 5 bases; unmatched bases: 10. Germline V lookup: CDR1 LGHNA, CDR2 YSLEER. The CDR3 has 18 amino acids. CDR3: CASSHQLAGGRRDNEQFF. The CDR3 nucleotides read TGCGCCAGCAGCCACCAACTAGCGGGGGGGCGAAGGGACAATGAGCAGTTCTTC.

The chain carries TRBV25-1 and TRBJ2-3; TRBD2 aligns across 7 bases. Trimming removed 3 bases from V and 1 base from J; junction bases left unmatched: 4. This CDR3 is built from 15 residues. Germline V gene data show CDR1 as MGHDK and CDR2 as SYGVNS. The chain's CDR3 is CASSEGGGRTDTQYF. CDR3 DNA: TGTGCCAGCAGTGAGGGGGGGGGACGCACAGATACGCAGTATTTT.

V is TRBV4-3 and J is TRBJ1-6; D is unclear. This CDR3 spans 18 amino acids. Trimming removed 1 base from V and 0 bases from J, with 13 bases in between. Germline CDR1 LGHNA, CDR2 YSLEER. CDR3: CASSQVTQSSSYNSPLHF. The CDR3 DNA is TGCGCCAGCAGCCAAGTAACCCAGTCCAGCTCCTATAATTCACCCCTCCACTTT.

The chain carries TRBV19 and TRBJ2-3; no clear D gene. The CDR3 is made up of 14 amino acids. Trimming stripped 3 bases from V and 0 bases from J, with 7 bases between. Germline loops: CDR1 LNHDA, CDR2 SQIVND (reference sequence). The CDR3 DNA follows: TGTGCCAGTAGTATGGCCTTTAGCACAGATACGCAGTATTTT. Its translation is CASSMAFSTDTQYF.

The V call is TRBV7-3, the J call TRBJ2-3; 8 bases are shared with TRBD2. The CDR3 sequence is 15 residues long. The germline V gene encodes CDR1 SGHTA and CDR2 FQGTGA. J lost 3 bases, V lost 2 bases, and 4 bases had no gene match. For the CDR3, the DNA is TGTGCCAGCAGCTTACTAGCTAGCGGGACAGATACGCAGTATTTT. Translation gives CASSLLASGTDTQYF.

The chain recombines TRBV6-5 with TRBJ1-2; D unresolved. Germline assignment: CDR1 MNHEY and CDR2 SVGAGI. Trimming stripped 4 bases from V and 8 bases from J, with 5 bases between. The CDR3 has 10 amino acids. DNA for the CDR3: TGTGCCAGCAGTTCATGGGGCTACACCTTC. This codes for CASSSWGYTF.

The V and J genes are TRBV29-1 and TRBJ1-2; 8 bases are shared with TRBD1. V trimming: 6 bases; J trimming: 2 bases; junction bases outside the gene matches: 8. The CDR3 loop spans 14 amino acids. CDR1 and CDR2 from the germline V gene are SQVTM and ANQGSEA. The CDR3 DNA is TGCAGCGTGTACGGACAGGGCGGAAACTATGGCTACACCTTC. Its translation: CSVYGQGGNYGYTF.

The chain joins TRBV6-1 to TRBJ1-5, with D unclear. V dropped 3 bases and J dropped 4 bases, with 10 bases sitting between them. There are 14 residues in the CDR3. Germline V lookup: CDR1 MNHNS, CDR2 SASEGT. CDR3 in DNA: TGTGCCAGCAGTGAGCAACGGAGTAATCAGCCCCAGCATTTT. Its protein is CASSEQRSNQPQHF.

This chain links TRBV19 with TRBJ1-4; 12 bases line up with TRBD1. Germline CDR1 LNHDA, CDR2 SQIVND (reference sequence). The CDR3 sequence is 14 residues long. J gave up 7 bases and V 5 bases, and 2 bases lay outside the gene matches. Written as DNA, the CDR3 is TGTGCCAGTAGTGGGGACAGGGGGCGTGAAAAACTGTTTTTT. This gives the protein CASSGDRGREKLFF.

The CDR3 nucleotides read TGTGCCAGCAGTTTCACAGGGAGCTTTGAGCAGTTCTTC. Encoded protein: CASSFTGSFEQFF. The V call is TRBV27, the J call TRBJ2-1, with a possible D match to TRBD1 (6 bases). This CDR3 has 13 amino acids. V lost 3 bases to trimming and J lost 9 bases, with 12 bases between them. Germline values: CDR1 MNHEY, CDR2 SMNVEV (reference sequence).

The genes are TRBV29-1 and TRBJ1-1; D gene ambiguous. V gave up 7 bases and J gave up 2 bases, with 8 bases separating them. This CDR3 is 11 amino acids long. Germline lookup yields CDR1 SQVTM and CDR2 ANQGSEA. The CDR3 protein is CSARINTEAFF. Here the CDR3 DNA reads TGCAGCGCCCGAATAAACACTGAAGCTTTCTTT.